This TCR beta chain was obtained from a study of radiation and T cells in renal cell carcinoma. Indicated time point: blood 2 weeks post-SBRT. Indicated treatment: 15 Gy SBRT to primary tumor, nephrectomy 4 weeks later. Germline-derived CDR1 and CDR2 are SEHNR and FQNEAQ (reference sequence). The CDR3 spans 13 residues. Trimming shortened V by 7 bases and J by 7 bases, and 13 bases separated the two germline ends. Profiled with immunoSEQ multiplex PCR; TCRdb holds only in-frame clones, not every one. The sample records 70,000 to 90,000 clones, roughly 85% being singletons. This clonotype originated in a woman in her forties or fifties with renal cell carcinoma. The source was blood, collected from a patient whose treatment included radiotherapy and nephrectomy. V gene TRBV7-9 combines with J gene TRBJ1-4; D is uncertain. CDR3 protein: CASIRGNGEKLFF. The CDR3 nucleotides are TGTGCCAGCATCCGAGGCAATGGTGAAAAACTGTTTTTT.